The TCR beta chain described here comes from a study of shared clonotypes between healthy human individuals. Study-wide results and caveats: Across a handful of donors, naive CD4 shared around 5%, naive CD8 more than 3%, memory CD4 roughly 2.1%, memory CD8 under 0.5%. Relative to their counterparts shared across all four donors, non-shared clonotypes exhibited diminished generation probabilities.

This CDR3 spans 13 amino acids. V lost 5 bases and J 6 bases, leaving 8 bases between the germline ends. The germline V gene encodes CDR1 MNHEY and CDR2 SVGAGI. On this clone itself: Its antigen is still unknown. This sample includes further DNA sequences coding for the same CDR3.

Here immunoSEQ multiplex PCR was the method, and the copy in TCRdb shows in-frame clones only, minus some. Found here are a few million clones, 90% to 95% of them singletons; the top ten hold over 0.12%. The receptor's source is a man aged 18 to 30 in good health. The V call is TRBV6-5, the J call TRBJ1-6, with unresolved D. Sequences were obtained from naive CD4+ T cells sorted from blood. The sample's subset: CD45RA+ positively selected. The CDR3 DNA reads as TGTGCCAGCAGTCGGGAGAGTAATTCACCCCTCCACTTT. This encodes CASSRESNSPLHF.